A single sample is the source of the 6 T cell receptor beta chains below, sequenced in a study of cytomegalovirus exposure and HLA in healthy donors. Vbeta (60) and Jbeta (13) primers were used in the PCR. Method: immunoSEQ multiplex PCR; TCRdb's copy keeps in-frame clones and lacks some. Altogether around 140,000 clones are present, under 85% being singletons, with the ten largest covering 4.2%. Sequences were obtained from PBMCs. All receptors derive from a male donor in good health and CMV-seropositive.

V gene TRBV5-6 combines with J gene TRBJ1-5; no reliable D call. This CDR3 has 15 amino acids. Germline assignment: CDR1 SGHDT and CDR2 YYEEEE. Deletions cut 3 bases from V and 0 bases from J, with 10 bases between. CDR3 sequence reads: CASSSTDYSNQPQHF. For the CDR3, the DNA is TGTGCCAGCAGCTCTACAGATTATAGCAATCAGCCCCAGCATTTT.

CDR3 region: CASSADRAHGEQYF. The CDR3, as DNA: TGTGCCAGCAGCGCTGACAGGGCACACGGCGAGCAGTACTTC. The chain is built from TRBV11-2 and TRBJ2-7; 7 nucleotides align to TRBD1. This CDR3 has 14 amino acids. The V and J ends lost 5 bases and 6 bases, in that order; junction bases with no gene match: 10. Germline CDR1 is SGHAT and CDR2 is FQNNGV.

The chain uses TRBV6-1 and TRBJ1-6, with 7 bases aligning to TRBD1. The junction had 3 bases not matched to a gene; V was cut back by 2 bases and J by 8 bases. Per germline, CDR1 MNHNS and CDR2 SASEGT. The CDR3 loop spans 14 amino acids. For the CDR3, the DNA is TGTGCCAGCAGTGAACAACAGGGGCATTCACCCCTCCACTTT. It translates to CASSEQQGHSPLHF.

This sequence joins TRBV6-1 and TRBJ1-2; tentative D call: TRBD1 (6 bases). In germline, CDR1 is MNHNS, CDR2 SASEGT. V lost 1 base and J 4 bases, leaving 13 bases between the germline ends. The CDR3 has 15 amino acids. The CDR3 coding sequence is TGTGCCAGCAGTGAAGGCTGGGGGCGGGTCTATGGCTACACCTTC. Protein sequence: CASSEGWGRVYGYTF.

The table lists this clone with a few counts. The chain employs TRBV11-3 and TRBJ2-5; the D is unclear. The CDR3 runs to 12 residues. Germline V gene lookup returns CDR1 SGHNT and CDR2 YENEEA. V lost 4 bases to trimming and J lost 1 base, with 4 bases between them. The CDR3 protein is CASSSLQETQYF. CDR3 nucleotides: TGTGCCAGCAGCTCCCTCCAAGAGACCCAGTACTTC.

The V call is TRBV4-2, the J call TRBJ2-3; 12 nucleotides align to TRBD1. CDR1 and CDR2 from the germline V gene are LGHNA and YNFKEQ. The CDR3 is 16 amino acids. V shed 0 bases and J 6 bases; nucleotides not matched to a gene: 4. CDR3: CASSQEAGQGADTQYF. CDR3 nucleotides: TGTGCCAGCAGCCAAGAAGCGGGACAGGGGGCGGATACGCAGTATTTT.